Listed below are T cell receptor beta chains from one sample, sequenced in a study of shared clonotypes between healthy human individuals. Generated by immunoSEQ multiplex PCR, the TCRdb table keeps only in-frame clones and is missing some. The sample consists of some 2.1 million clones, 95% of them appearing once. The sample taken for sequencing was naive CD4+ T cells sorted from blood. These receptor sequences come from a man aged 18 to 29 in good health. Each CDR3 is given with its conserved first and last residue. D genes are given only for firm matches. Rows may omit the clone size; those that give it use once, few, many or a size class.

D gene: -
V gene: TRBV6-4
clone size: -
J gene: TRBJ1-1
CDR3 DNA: TGTGCCAGCAGTTTGGATGAGAACACTGAAGCTTTCTTT
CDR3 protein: CASSLDENTEAFF

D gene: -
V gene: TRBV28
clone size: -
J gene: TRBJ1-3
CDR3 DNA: TGTGCCAGCAGAATGTGGGCGGCTGGAAACACCATATATTTT
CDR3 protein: CASRMWAAGNTIYF

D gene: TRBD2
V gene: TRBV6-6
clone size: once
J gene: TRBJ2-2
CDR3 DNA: TGTGCCAGCAGTACGGGGGGAAGCGGGGAGCTGTTTTTT
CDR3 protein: CASSTGGSGELFF

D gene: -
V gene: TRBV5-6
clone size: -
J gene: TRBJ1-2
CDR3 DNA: TGTGCCAGCAGCTTGGAGCCCACGGGCTATGGCTACACCTTC
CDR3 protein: CASSLEPTGYGYTF

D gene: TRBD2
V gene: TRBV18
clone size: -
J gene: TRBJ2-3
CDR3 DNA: TGTGCCAGCTCACCACCCGGGGGGGCGGCAGATACGCAGTATTTT
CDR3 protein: CASSPPGGAADTQYF

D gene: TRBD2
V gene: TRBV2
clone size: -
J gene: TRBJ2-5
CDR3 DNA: TGTGCCAGCAGTGCTGGACTAGCGGGGGGGCAAGAGACCCAGTACTTC
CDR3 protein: CASSAGLAGGQETQYF

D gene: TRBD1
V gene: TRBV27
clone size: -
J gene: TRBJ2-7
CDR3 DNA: TGTGCCAGCAGTTCGCAGGACAGGAGAACCTACGAGCAGTACTTC
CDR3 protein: CASSSQDRRTYEQYF

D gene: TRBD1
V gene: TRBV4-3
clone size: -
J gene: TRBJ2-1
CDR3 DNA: TGCGCCAGCAGCCAAGAGGGACAGGGATGGGATGAGCAGTTCTTC
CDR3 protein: CASSQEGQGWDEQFF

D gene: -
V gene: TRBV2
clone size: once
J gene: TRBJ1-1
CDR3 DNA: TGTGCCAGCAGTGAACGGGCCAGGGGTAGGTTGAACACTGAAGCTTTCTTT
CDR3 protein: CASSERARGRLNTEAFF

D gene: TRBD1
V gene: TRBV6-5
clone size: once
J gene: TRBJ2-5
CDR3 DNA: TGTGCCAGCAGCCGTGGGGACAGGGGGAAAGAGACCCAGTACTTC
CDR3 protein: CASSRGDRGKETQYF

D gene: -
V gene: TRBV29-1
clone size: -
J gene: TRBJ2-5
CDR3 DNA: TGCAGCGCAACAGTCTTCGGAGAGACCCAGTACTTC
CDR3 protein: CSATVFGETQYF

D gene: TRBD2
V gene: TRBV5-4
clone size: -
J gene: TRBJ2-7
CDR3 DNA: TGTGCCAGCAGCTTTAGCGGGAAATACGAGCAGTACTTC
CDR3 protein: CASSFSGKYEQYF

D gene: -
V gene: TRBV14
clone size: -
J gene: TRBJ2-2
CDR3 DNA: TGTGCCAGCAGCCAAGATCTTCACCAGGGCTGGAACACCGGGGAGCTGTTTTTT
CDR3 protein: CASSQDLHQGWNTGELFF

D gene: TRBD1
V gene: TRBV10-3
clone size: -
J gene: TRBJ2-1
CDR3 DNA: TGTGCCATCACCGAGGACAGGGGCTACAATGAGCAGTTCTTC
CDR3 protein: CAITEDRGYNEQFF

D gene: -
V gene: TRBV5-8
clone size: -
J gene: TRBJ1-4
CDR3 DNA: TGTGCCAGCAGCCCAGTCAGATTGGACAGCCCAACTAATGAAAAACTGTTTTTT
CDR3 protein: CASSPVRLDSPTNEKLFF

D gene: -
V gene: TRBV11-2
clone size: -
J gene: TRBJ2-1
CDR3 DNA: TGTGCCAGCAGCTTGAGACGGAGCTCCTACAATGAGCAGTTCTTC
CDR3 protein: CASSLRRSSYNEQFF

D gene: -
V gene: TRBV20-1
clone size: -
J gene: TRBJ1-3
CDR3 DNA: TGCATGGTGGGGTCTGGAAACACCATATATTTT
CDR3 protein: CMVGSGNTIYF

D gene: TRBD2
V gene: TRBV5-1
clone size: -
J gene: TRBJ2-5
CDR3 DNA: TGCGCCAGCAGCTTGGATGCGCCGCAGCAGGGCGGGAGCCAAGAGACCCAGTACTTC
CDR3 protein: CASSLDAPQQGGSQETQYF

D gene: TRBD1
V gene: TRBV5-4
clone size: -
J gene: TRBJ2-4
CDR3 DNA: TGTGCCAGCAGTCTCCGGGACAGGGGTAAAAACATTCAGTACTTC
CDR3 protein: CASSLRDRGKNIQYF

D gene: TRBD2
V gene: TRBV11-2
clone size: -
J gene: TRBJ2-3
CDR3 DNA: TGTGCCAGCAGCTTGCTCGGGACTAGCGGGGGTTTTGCAGATACGCAGTATTTT
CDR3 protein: CASSLLGTSGGFADTQYF

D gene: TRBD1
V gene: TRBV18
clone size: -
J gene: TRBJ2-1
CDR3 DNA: TGTGCCAGCAGTCCGGGGACAGGGCTCGTTCGGCAGTTCTTC
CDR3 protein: CASSPGTGLVRQFF

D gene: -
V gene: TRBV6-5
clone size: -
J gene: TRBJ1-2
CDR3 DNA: TGTGCCAGCAGTCCGTTAGCTAACTATGGCTACACCTTC
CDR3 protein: CASSPLANYGYTF

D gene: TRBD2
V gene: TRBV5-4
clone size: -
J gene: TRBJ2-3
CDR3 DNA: TGTGCCAGCAGAACAGCGGGAGGGACAGATACGCAGTATTTT
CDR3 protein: CASRTAGGTDTQYF